Included here is one T cell receptor (beta chain) sequence, with context. This sample was included in a study of shared clonotypes between healthy human individuals. In the study overall: CD4 naive cells filled three plates per donor, CD4 memory three, CD8 naive two and CD8 memory one.

There are 12 residues in the CDR3. Trimming left V 5 bases short and J 6 bases short, with 7 bases between. Per the germline V gene, CDR1 is MNHNS and CDR2 is SASEGT. Sequencing used immunoSEQ multiplex PCR; TCRdb keeps in-frame clones, though not all of them. The table records about 1.1 million clones, approximately 75% of them present only once. This sequence originates from a man aged 18 to 29 in good health. Some clones in this sample may be carry-over from other donors' samples. The specimen was memory CD4+ T cells from PBMCs. As to subset: CD45RA-negative fraction. V and J are TRBV6-1 and TRBJ2-2, with D perhaps matching TRBD2 (5 bases). The CDR3 loop reads CASSRGPGELFF. DNA of the CDR3: TGTGCCAGCAGTCGGGGTCCCGGGGAGCTGTTTTTT.